These T cell receptor beta chains were read from a single sample in a study of shared clonotypes between healthy human individuals. Generated by immunoSEQ multiplex PCR, the TCRdb table keeps only in-frame clones and is missing some. The data hold over 800,000 clones, with 80% to 95% observed a single time. Sequencing input: naive CD8+ T cells sorted from blood. Receptors originate from a man younger than 40 in good health. Each CDR3 is given with its conserved first and last residue. Each record gives: CDR3 protein, CDR3 DNA, J gene, V gene, clone size, D gene. A D gene is named only where the DNA matches it firmly. Some rows mark clone size as missing; the rest say once, few, many or name a class of expanded clone.

CASRAWLAGEGFKNEQYF | TGTGCAAGTCGCGCCTGGTTAGCGGGAGAAGGTTTTAAGAACGAGCAGTACTTC | TRBJ2-7 | TRBV12-2 | . | .
CSVEGLADSYEQYF | TGCAGCGTTGAAGGCCTAGCGGACTCCTACGAGCAGTACTTC | TRBJ2-7 | TRBV29-1 | . | TRBD2
CASSSLNTQYF | TGTGCCAGCAGCTCCCTTAATACGCAGTATTTT | TRBJ2-3 | TRBV11-2 | . | .
CAWNHGGGRHGYTF | TGTGCCTGGAATCATGGAGGGGGGCGGCATGGCTACACCTTC | TRBJ1-2 | TRBV30 | . | .
CASSVIETQYF | TGTGCCAGCAGTGTAATAGAGACCCAGTACTTC | TRBJ2-5 | TRBV2 | . | .
CASSQQGTYEQYF | TGCGCCAGCAGCCAGCAGGGAACCTACGAGCAGTACTTC | TRBJ2-7 | TRBV5-1 | . | .
CASSFGGEKNEQFF | TGTGCCAGCAGCTTCGGCGGGGAAAAAAATGAGCAGTTCTTC | TRBJ2-1 | TRBV7-9 | . | .
CASSSALGQGLRGLFF | TGTGCCAGCAGTTCAGCGTTGGGGCAGGGTTTAAGGGGGCTGTTTTTT | TRBJ1-4 | TRBV27 | . | .
CASSVTGLAFNEQFF | TGTGCCAGCAGTGTCACGGGACTAGCCTTCAATGAGCAGTTCTTC | TRBJ2-1 | TRBV6-4 | . | TRBD2
CASSGLGSLGSYEQYF | TGTGCCAGCAGTGGTTTAGGAAGTCTCGGCTCCTACGAGCAGTACTTC | TRBJ2-7 | TRBV2 | once | .
CATSTRSLMGSGANVLTF | TGTGCCACCAGCACCCGGTCATTGATGGGCTCTGGGGCCAACGTCCTGACTTTC | TRBJ2-6 | TRBV15 | . | .
CASSEWSGGLHEQFF | TGTGCCAGCAGTGAGTGGAGCGGGGGTTTACATGAGCAGTTCTTC | TRBJ2-1 | TRBV2 | . | TRBD2
CASSLLAGGTDEQFF | TGTGCCAGCAGCTTACTAGCGGGAGGGACCGATGAGCAGTTCTTC | TRBJ2-1 | TRBV7-3 | . | TRBD2
CASSDKAFF | TGTGCCAGCAGTGATAAAGCTTTCTTT | TRBJ1-1 | TRBV2 | . | .
CASLGSRTEAFF | TGTGCCAGCCTTGGAAGTCGCACTGAAGCTTTCTTT | TRBJ1-1 | TRBV2 | once | .
CASSLADSSYNEQFF | TGTGCCAGCAGTTTAGCGGACAGCTCCTACAATGAGCAGTTCTTC | TRBJ2-1 | TRBV6-1 | . | .
CASSLGTSGNYEQYF | TGTGCCAGCAGCTTGGGGACTAGCGGGAACTACGAGCAGTACTTC | TRBJ2-7 | TRBV5-4 | . | TRBD2
CASSLDGQPQHF | TGTGCCAGCAGCTTAGACGGGCAGCCCCAGCATTTT | TRBJ1-5 | TRBV7-9 | . | .
CASSRGSGRLKNEQFF | TGTGCCAGCAGTAGGGGTAGCGGGAGACTGAAGAATGAGCAGTTCTTC | TRBJ2-1 | TRBV9 | . | TRBD2
CASSPIAGSGTGELFF | TGTGCCAGCAGCCCGATAGCGGGATCCGGAACCGGGGAGCTGTTTTTT | TRBJ2-2 | TRBV7-9 | . | TRBD2
CASSLEVGGSSYEQYF | TGTGCCAGCAGTTTAGAGGTCGGGGGTAGCTCCTACGAGCAGTACTTC | TRBJ2-7 | TRBV27 | . | .
CASERSYEQYF | TGTGCCAGCGAGCGCTCCTACGAGCAGTACTTC | TRBJ2-7 | TRBV28 | . | .
CASSPPVGDSGRNHEQYF | TGTGCCAGCAGCCCCCCCGTAGGGGATAGCGGGAGAAACCACGAGCAGTACTTC | TRBJ2-7 | TRBV7-9 | . | TRBD2
CASSLGFGTEAFF | TGTGCCAGCAGCTTAGGATTTGGCACTGAAGCTTTCTTT | TRBJ1-1 | TRBV7-3 | few | .
CASSLLRADTEAFF | TGTGCCAGCAGCTTACTCAGGGCGGACACTGAAGCTTTCTTT | TRBJ1-1 | TRBV7-9 | . | .
CASSQDWSGTGDWEQFF | TGCGCCAGCAGCCAAGATTGGAGTGGGACAGGGGATTGGGAGCAGTTCTTC | TRBJ2-1 | TRBV4-1 | once | TRBD1
CASNGGPGELFF | TGTGCCAGTAACGGGGGGCCGGGGGAGCTGTTTTTT | TRBJ2-2 | TRBV19 | few | .
CASSEALGSSYEQYF | TGTGCCAGCAGTGAAGCGCTCGGGAGCTCCTACGAGCAGTACTTC | TRBJ2-7 | TRBV6-1 | . | .
CASSDLGGRPTGELFF | TGTGCCAGCAGTGATCTGGGGGGGAGACCCACCGGGGAGCTGTTTTTT | TRBJ2-2 | TRBV6-4 | . | TRBD2
CASRQWTGVNEQFF | TGTGCCAGCAGACAATGGACAGGGGTCAATGAGCAGTTCTTC | TRBJ2-1 | TRBV28 | . | TRBD1
CASGDGGVHEQYF | TGTGCCAGCGGCGACGGGGGGGTCCACGAGCAGTACTTC | TRBJ2-7 | TRBV28 | . | TRBD2
CASSPNYEQYF | TGTGCCAGCAGTCCCAACTACGAGCAGTACTTC | TRBJ2-7 | TRBV28 | once | .
CASSLVDTQYF | TGCGCCAGCAGCTTGGTGGATACGCAGTATTTT | TRBJ2-3 | TRBV5-1 | . | .
CASSGSFYEQYF | TGTGCCAGCAGTGGTTCATTTTACGAGCAGTACTTC | TRBJ2-7 | TRBV2 | once | .
CASSLVQGARTEAFF | TGTGCCAGCAGCTTAGTTCAGGGGGCGCGTACTGAAGCTTTCTTT | TRBJ1-1 | TRBV7-9 | . | TRBD1
CASHIGGNTEAFF | TGTGCCAGCCACATCGGTGGGAACACTGAAGCTTTCTTT | TRBJ1-1 | TRBV6-1 | . | .
CSVEVAGYAYNEQFF | TGCAGCGTTGAAGTGGCTGGGTATGCCTACAATGAGCAGTTCTTC | TRBJ2-1 | TRBV29-1 | once | .
CASSQEEGLYNEQFF | TGCGCCAGCAGCCAAGAAGAGGGATTGTACAATGAGCAGTTCTTC | TRBJ2-1 | TRBV4-1 | . | .
CASSLTGTGIEQYF | TGTGCCAGCAGTTTAACAGGGACAGGGATCGAGCAGTACTTC | TRBJ2-7 | TRBV27 | once | TRBD1
CASSLNMGTGNTIYF | TGTGCCAGCAGCTTAAATATGGGGACAGGAAACACCATATATTTT | TRBJ1-3 | TRBV7-8 | . | .
CASSTRQGRTGELFF | TGTGCCAGCAGCACCCGACAGGGCAGGACCGGGGAGCTGTTTTTT | TRBJ2-2 | TRBV7-9 | . | TRBD1
CASSIPGTANEQYF | TGTGCCAGCAGCATACCCGGGACAGCAAACGAGCAGTACTTC | TRBJ2-7 | TRBV4-2 | . | TRBD1